This paragraph reports one T cell receptor beta chain. The data belong to a study of cytomegalovirus exposure and HLA in healthy donors. CDR1 and CDR2 from the germline V gene are SGDLS and YYNGEE. This CDR3 spans 18 amino acids. V lost 2 bases, J lost 2 bases, and 22 bases lay in between. Amplification used 60 Vbeta primers and 13 Jbeta primers. The data were produced by immunoSEQ multiplex PCR, yet TCRdb's version contains in-frame clones alone and is incomplete. Among 150,000 to 200,000 clones, nearly 80% were seen once, and the ten largest hold 2.5% to 3.5%. Sequencing was carried out using PBMCs. The chain links TRBV9 to TRBJ1-1; D might be TRBD1 (6 bases). This clonotype was sampled from a middle-aged woman in good health and CMV-seronegative. The CDR3 loop is CASSVQQGRGGLNTEAFF. In nucleotides, the CDR3 is TGTGCCAGCAGCGTTCAGCAGGGGCGGGGGGGGTTAAACACTGAAGCTTTCTTT.